This entry concerns a single TCR beta chain. Its antigen is undetermined. With V trimmed by 4 bases and J by 9 bases, 4 bases remained unmatched. This CDR3 is built from 13 residues. Germline CDR1 is MNHEY and CDR2 is SMNVEV (reference sequence). With iRepertoire HTBI primers and Arm-PCR of CDR3 regions, TCR beta libraries were built. TCRdb reprocessed the multiplex PCR reads with MiXCR, giving one entry per CDR3 protein. The data contain a few hundred thousand distinct CDR3 sequences, around 23% of them singletons. The time point denotes: persistent/refractory GD, antithyroid drugs over 5 years with positive TRAb. Extracted PBMC RNA gave rise to the TCR library. Guidelines of the American Thyroid Association were used to diagnose Graves' disease. The record originates from a study of regulatory T cells in long-lasting Graves disease. Study outcomes and limitations: The study found TRBV28, TRBJ1-2 and TRBJ2-5 favored in persistent disease. The persistent group shared fewer than 3,500 public clonotypes, more than the approximately 970 shared by new patients.

Specimen: peripheral blood mononuclear cells (PBMCs), collected when the disease was refractory, from a patient treated with antithyroid drugs. This clonotype originated in a female donor with Graves disease. The chain recombines TRBV27 with TRBJ1-5, with 9 bases identical to TRBD1. CDR3 DNA: TGTGCCAGCAGTTGGGACAGGGAGCGGCCCCAGCATTTT. Residues: CASSWDRERPQHF.